What follows are 25 T cell receptor beta chains derived from one specimen sequenced in a study of beta chain features in type 1 diabetes. Since all of the isolated RNA was reverse transcribed, expressed TCRB transcripts were what got sequenced. This table comes from immunoSEQ multiplex PCR, and its TCRdb copy is limited to in-frame clones, with some not included. The sample consists of 390,000 or so clones, more than 11% of them appearing once. Sequencing was carried out using naive CD4+ T cells from blood. Receptor source: a man aged 25 to 40 in good health.

The J gene is TRBJ2-3, the V gene TRBV6-6; possibly TRBD1 or TRBD2 for D (5 bases each). V lost 1 base, J lost 2 bases, and 10 bases lay in between. The V gene's germline CDR1 is MNHNY and CDR2 SVGAGI (reference sequence). The CDR3 runs to 15 residues. CDR3 nucleotides: TGTGCCAGCAGTTACTGGGGGAGAGTCACAGATACGCAGTATTTT. As protein: CASSYWGRVTDTQYF.

This clone was seen a handful of times. This chain joins TRBV7-9 and TRBJ2-7, with TRBD2 as a possible D gene (6 bases). Trimming took 1 base from V and 1 from J, leaving 17 bases between them. The CDR3 consists of 17 residues. Per germline, CDR1 SEHNR and CDR2 FQNEAQ (reference sequence). CDR3 amino acids: CASSLVDGREGSYEQYV. The DNA of the CDR3 is TGTGCCAGCAGCTTAGTTGACGGGCGGGAAGGATCCTACGAGCAGTACGTC.

This clone was counted a single time. The chain uses TRBV2 and TRBJ2-7; tentatively, D is TRBD2 (6 bases). The V end was cut by 4 bases, the J end by 6 bases, with 13 bases between. Germline CDR1 reads SNHLY; CDR2 reads FYNNEI. The CDR3 totals 13 residues. In nucleotides, the CDR3 is TGTGCCAGCAGTGTTTCCGGGGGTTCCGAGCAGTACTTC. Translation gives CASSVSGGSEQYF.

The chain joins TRBV14 to TRBJ1-3; D might be TRBD1 (6 bases). Germline CDR1 SGHDN, CDR2 FVKESK. V lost 1 base to trimming and J lost 0 bases, with 19 bases between them. The CDR3 is made up of 19 amino acids. The DNA for the CDR3 is TGTGCCAGCAGCCAAGTCGCCGGCAGGGGCCCTACCTCTGGAAACACCATATATTTT. Protein sequence: CASSQVAGRGPTSGNTIYF.

This clone appeared a few times. The genes are TRBV29-1 and TRBJ2-3; possibly TRBD2 for D (5 bases). The V end was cut by 6 bases, the J end by 2 bases, with 12 bases between. The CDR3 is 13 amino acids. Per the germline V gene, CDR1 is SQVTM and CDR2 is ANQGSEA. CDR3 loop: CSVRGQYTDTQYF. The DNA of the CDR3 is TGCAGCGTCCGGGGTCAATACACAGATACGCAGTATTTT.

There are a few counts of this clone. The chain links TRBV25-1 to TRBJ1-2, with D possibly matching TRBD1 (5 bases). The germline V and J ends were trimmed by 2 bases and 7 bases, with 8 bases remaining between them. This CDR3 contains 12 residues. Germline V CDR1 and CDR2: MGHDK, SYGVNS. CDR3 sequence: CASSERGGGYTF. Written as DNA, the CDR3 is TGTGCCAGCAGTGAACGGGGCGGTGGCTACACCTTC.

This clone was observed a handful of times. This sequence joins TRBV18 and TRBJ2-7, with D perhaps TRBD2 (5 bases). V lost 3 bases, J lost 3 bases, and 12 bases lay in between. CDR3 size: 14 residues. Per germline, CDR1 KGHSH and CDR2 LQKENI. CDR3 sequence: CASSPASKNYEQYF. DNA of the CDR3: TGTGCCAGCTCACCGGCTAGCAAGAACTACGAGCAGTACTTC.

This clone came up a few times. The V call is TRBV20-1, the J call TRBJ2-7, with no clear D. The V and J ends lost 4 bases and 7 bases respectively, with 11 bases between them. CDR1 is DFQATT and CDR2 is SNEGSKA in the germline V gene (reference sequence). This CDR3 has 11 amino acids. Here the CDR3 reads CSATRSREQYF. The CDR3 nucleotides read TGCAGTGCTACCCGATCGCGGGAGCAGTACTTC.

The chain employs TRBV6-5 and TRBJ2-7; D is possibly TRBD2 (6 bases). Germline CDR1 MNHEY, CDR2 SVGAGI. Trimming stripped 4 bases from V and 4 bases from J, with 11 bases between. The CDR3 runs to 13 residues. The CDR3, as DNA: TGTGCCAGCAGTTCCTATAGCGGTTACGAGCAGTACTTC. Translating it yields CASSSYSGYEQYF.

This clone was seen only a few times. J is TRBJ1-1 and V is TRBV7-9; no firm D call. Germline lookup yields CDR1 SEHNR and CDR2 FQNEAQ (reference sequence). Between the trimmed V and J ends, which lost 6 bases and 3 bases, there was a span of 17 bases. This CDR3 is built from 15 residues. CDR3 region: CASSPGPLFDTEAFF. In DNA, the CDR3 is TGTGCCAGCAGTCCCGGACCCTTGTTCGACACTGAAGCTTTCTTT.

A single count supports this clone. The V call is TRBV9, the J call TRBJ2-2; TRBD2 aligns across 11 bases. Germline V gene sequence: CDR1 SGDLS, CDR2 YYNGEE. CDR3 length equals 15 residues. V lost 0 bases, J lost 9 bases, and 4 bases stayed unmatched. The CDR3 is CASSVGGLAVRELFF. DNA of the CDR3: TGTGCCAGCAGCGTAGGGGGACTAGCGGTCCGGGAGCTGTTTTTT.

As DNA, the CDR3 is TGTGCCAGCAGTGACTACACCGGGACAGGTCAAGAGACCCAGTACTTC. It codes for CASSDYTGTGQETQYF. V and J are TRBV25-1 and TRBJ2-5; 8 bases are a match to TRBD1. The trim removed 3 bases at V and 2 bases at J, leaving 8 bases unmatched. Germline-derived CDR1 and CDR2 are MGHDK and SYGVNS. The CDR3 covers 16 residues. The variable domain in full, completed from reference TRBV25-1 and TRBJ2-5, reads EADIYQTPRYLVIGTGKKITLECSQTMGHDKMYWYQQDPGMELHLIHYSYGVNSTEKGDLSSESTVSRIRTEHFPLTLESARPSHTSQYLCASSDYTGTGQETQYFGPGTRLLVL.

Only a few counts were recorded for this clone. This chain links TRBV7-6 with TRBJ2-2; 11 bases match TRBD2. This CDR3 has 18 residues. The J segment lost 3 bases and the V segment lost 5 bases, leaving 11 bases of the junction unmatched. CDR1 is SGHVS, CDR2 FNYEAQ, per germline. CDR3 nucleotide sequence: TGTGCCAGCAGCCCGCGAGGATTTAGCGGGAGGGACACCGGGGAGCTGTTTTTT. This codes for CASSPRGFSGRDTGELFF.

The rearrangement joins TRBV7-2 to TRBJ2-7; D might be TRBD1 or TRBD2, each matching 5 bases. The CDR3 sequence is 16 residues long. V dropped 4 bases and J dropped 3 bases, with 19 bases sitting between them. From germline, CDR1 is SGHTA and CDR2 FQGNSA. The CDR3 spells CASSSRTLLDIYEQYF. Here the CDR3 DNA reads TGTGCCAGCAGCTCTCGGACTCTCCTGGACATCTACGAGCAGTACTTC.

This clone was seen a few times. V gene TRBV7-9 combines with J gene TRBJ2-3; 7 bases are shared with TRBD2. This CDR3 comprises 18 residues. CDR1 SEHNR and CDR2 FQNEAQ come from the germline V gene (reference sequence). With 3 bases clipped from V and 2 bases from J, the junction kept 14 bases outside the gene matches. CDR3 in DNA: TGTGCCAGCAGCTTCCGACCTAGCGGTACCGGGATCACAGATACGCAGTATTTT. This sequence encodes CASSFRPSGTGITDTQYF. Based on the CDR3 plus reference TRBV7-9 and TRBJ2-3, the full variable domain is DTGVSQNPRHKITKRGQNVTFRCDPISEHNRLYWYRQTLGQGPEFLTYFQNEAQLEKSRLLSDRFSAERPKGSFSTLEIQRTEQGDSAMYLCASSFRPSGTGITDTQYFGPGTRLTVL.

In its sample, this clone was seen a few times. V is TRBV30 and J is TRBJ1-5; no reliable D call. Germline lookup yields CDR1 GTSNPN and CDR2 SVGIG (reference sequence). V gave up 3 bases and J gave up 7 bases, with 13 bases separating them. This CDR3 comprises 13 residues. The CDR3 nucleotides read TGTGCCTGGAGCGCACAGTGGCAGCAGCCCCAGCATTTT. Protein product: CAWSAQWQQPQHF.

The V and J genes are TRBV25-1 and TRBJ1-2; a possible D gene is TRBD1 (6 bases). Germline V gene data show CDR1 as MGHDK and CDR2 as SYGVNS. Trimming removed 2 bases from V and 7 bases from J, with 11 bases in between. The CDR3 contains 13 residues. CDR3 in DNA: TGTGCCAGCAGTGAAAGTCGGGACACTGGCTACACCTTC. It is translated as CASSESRDTGYTF.

The chain links TRBV7-9 to TRBJ2-5, with unresolved D. Per the germline V gene, CDR1 is SEHNR and CDR2 is FQNEAQ (reference sequence). The CDR3 covers 13 residues. V lost 5 bases and J lost 8, with 15 bases in between. The CDR3 loop is CASSEQEPHTQYF. The CDR3 DNA reads as TGTGCCAGCAGCGAACAAGAGCCTCATACCCAGTACTTC.

The chain couples TRBV10-3 to TRBJ2-7; D possibly uses TRBD1 or TRBD2 (6 bases each). In germline, CDR1 is ENHRY, CDR2 SYGVKD. Trimming pared 0 bases from V and 9 bases from J, leaving 15 bases between. This CDR3 comprises 14 residues. Here the CDR3 reads CAISESEGGRRQYF. DNA for the CDR3: TGTGCCATCAGTGAGTCGGAGGGGGGCCGCCGGCAGTACTTC.

The J gene is TRBJ1-5, the V gene TRBV9; D gene ambiguous. The germline V and J ends were trimmed by 4 bases and 0 bases, with 11 bases remaining between them. The CDR3 extends over 15 amino acids. Per the germline V gene, CDR1 is SGDLS and CDR2 is YYNGEE. CDR3 sequence: CASSTGPNSNQPQHF. The CDR3 DNA reads as TGTGCCAGCAGCACCGGACCGAATAGCAATCAGCCCCAGCATTTT.

The chain carries TRBV7-3 and TRBJ2-1; 10 bases match TRBD2. Germline loops: CDR1 SGHTA, CDR2 FQGTGA. J lost 0 bases, V lost 5 bases, and 7 bases had no gene match. CDR3 size: 17 residues. CDR3 coding DNA: TGTGCCAGCAGCCCGAATCCTAGCGGGAGCTCCTACAATGAGCAGTTCTTC. Protein: CASSPNPSGSSYNEQFF. The variable domain in full, with the rest retrieved from reference TRBV7-3 and TRBJ2-1, is GAGVSQTPSNKVTEKGKYVELRCDPISGHTALYWYRQSLGQGPEFLIYFQGTGAADDSGLPNDRFFAVRPEGSVSTLKIQRTERGDSAVYLCASSPNPSGSSYNEQFFGPGTRLTVL.

The J gene is TRBJ2-5, the V gene TRBV2, with a possible D match to TRBD1 (5 bases). The end of the DNA aligns better with TRBJ2-7, so the J call may be wrong. Looked up from germline, CDR1 is SNHLY and CDR2 is FYNNEI. CDR3 length: 13 amino acids. In nucleotides, the CDR3 is TGTGCCAGCAGTGAACCGCGTGGGGCCGAGCAGTACTTC. Residues: CASSEPRGAEQYF.

The V gene is TRBV4-3, the J gene TRBJ2-5; possibly TRBD2 for D (5 bases). V was clipped by 1 base and J by 5 bases, with 23 bases between them. CDR1 is LGHNA, CDR2 YSLEER, per germline. This CDR3 spans 18 amino acids. CDR3 region: CASSQGLGSSLGGETQYF. CDR3 nucleotide sequence: TGCGCCAGCAGCCAAGGACTGGGGTCTAGCCTCGGCGGCGAGACCCAGTACTTC.

This chain uses TRBV9 with TRBJ2-1; possibly TRBD1 for D (6 bases). CDR3 length equals 16 residues. The germline CDR1 and CDR2 sequences are SGDLS and YYNGEE. Trimming shortened V by 0 bases and J by 4 bases, and 14 bases separated the two germline ends. CDR3 in DNA: TGTGCCAGCAGCGTAGGTGAGACAGGCTCTTACAATGAGCAGTTCTTC. It translates to CASSVGETGSYNEQFF. The full variable domain, rest sourced from reference TRBV9 and TRBJ2-1, is DSGVTQTPKHLITATGQRVTLRCSPRSGDLSVYWYQQSLDQGLQFLIQYYNGEERAKGNILERFSAQQFPDLHSELNLSSLELGDSALYFCASSVGETGSYNEQFFGPGTRLTVL.

The sample holds many counts of this clone. The gene calls are TRBV29-1 and TRBJ2-1; TRBD2 might be the D (6 bases). Trimming shortened V by 4 bases and J by 8 bases, and 15 bases separated the two germline ends. The CDR3 is 13 amino acids. The V gene's germline CDR1 is SQVTM and CDR2 ANQGSEA. CDR3 region: CSVGLGRGDEQFF. CDR3 DNA sequence: TGCAGCGTTGGTTTGGGGCGCGGGGATGAGCAGTTCTTC.